One and the same sample provided the 12 T cell receptor beta chains below, sequenced in a study of control samples from healthy donors and cancer patients. Assay used: immunoSEQ multiplex PCR; TCRdb lists only in-frame clones, some missing. The sample includes under 200,000 clones. The sequenced material came from blood. Source of these receptors: a woman younger than 45 in good health.

This chain links TRBV5-1 with TRBJ1-1; perhaps TRBD1 as D (5 bases). Deletions cut 1 base from V and 4 bases from J, with 17 bases between. The CDR3 is 16 amino acids. Germline CDR1 SGHRS, CDR2 YFSETQ. CDR3 nucleotides: TGCGCCAGCAGCTTGCCGTCATTGGCAGGGCTCACTGAAGCTTTCTTT. This translates into CASSLPSLAGLTEAFF.

The rearrangement joins TRBV7-2 to TRBJ1-5; no clear D. Germline CDR1 is SGHTA and CDR2 is FQGNSA. V was clipped by 1 base and J by 5 bases, with 9 bases between them. This CDR3 spans 14 amino acids. The CDR3 sequence is CASSLGGPHQPQHF. CDR3 sequence (DNA): TGTGCCAGCAGCTTAGGCGGGCCACATCAGCCCCAGCATTTT.

This rearrangement joins TRBV10-2 to TRBJ2-2; TRBD2 agrees at 10 bases. V gave up 8 bases and J gave up 1 base; unmatched junction bases: 4. Germline values: CDR1 WSHSY, CDR2 SAAADI. This CDR3 comprises 15 residues. The CDR3 spells CASWVAGGNTGELFF. For the CDR3, the DNA is TGCGCCAGCTGGGTAGCGGGGGGGAACACCGGGGAGCTGTTTTTT.

V and J are TRBV7-2 and TRBJ2-3, with 8 bases lining up with TRBD2. The CDR3 is made up of 18 amino acids. The germline CDR1 and CDR2 sequences are SGHTA and FQGNSA. The J segment lost 1 base and the V segment lost 2 bases, leaving 11 bases of the junction unmatched. The CDR3 loop reads CASSLKSGGWSGTDTQYF. In DNA form, the CDR3 reads TGTGCCAGCAGCTTAAAAAGCGGGGGCTGGTCGGGCACAGATACGCAGTATTTT. Full variable domain (outside the CDR3, taken from reference TRBV7-2 and TRBJ2-3): GAGVSQSPSNKVTEKGKDVELRCDPISGHTALYWYRQSLGQGLEFLIYFQGNSAPDKSGLPSDRFSAERTGGSVSTLTIQRTQQEDSAVYLCASSLKSGGWSGTDTQYFGPGTRLTVL.

The gene calls are TRBV5-4 and TRBJ2-1; TRBD1 matches 12 bases. Germline V gene data show CDR1 as SGHNT and CDR2 as YYREEE (reference sequence). The CDR3 has 15 amino acids. Losses at the gene ends were 5 bases for V and 7 bases for J; bases not matched to a gene: 7. CDR3 nucleotide sequence: TGTGCCAGCAGTTTCCGGGACAGGGGGCTTAATGAGCAGTTCTTC. Translating it yields CASSFRDRGLNEQFF.

For the CDR3, the DNA is TGTGCCAGCAGCTTAGAAAGCAGGGCGTACTATGGCTACACCTTC. This gives the protein CASSLESRAYYGYTF. This sequence joins TRBV7-9 and TRBJ1-2, with D possibly TRBD1 on 5 matching bases. Germline loops: CDR1 SEHNR, CDR2 FQNEAQ (reference sequence). There are 15 residues in the CDR3. V lost 1 base, J lost 3 bases, and 12 bases lay in between.

The chain carries TRBV7-9 and TRBJ1-5, with D possibly matching TRBD1 (6 bases). This CDR3 region has 16 residues. Per germline, CDR1 SEHNR and CDR2 FQNEAQ (reference sequence). V lost 2 bases and J 4 bases, leaving 15 bases between the germline ends. The CDR3 here is CASSLSRGAGNQPQHF. The CDR3 region has the DNA TGTGCCAGCAGCTTAAGCAGGGGCGCAGGGAATCAGCCCCAGCATTTT.

As concerns this clone: The junction and the germline gene differ at one end; a read error may be behind it. The rearrangement links TRBV6-5 to TRBJ1-5; no definite D call. Per the germline V gene, CDR1 is MNHEY and CDR2 is SVGAGI. This CDR3 spans 12 amino acids. The CDR3, as DNA: TGTGCCAGCCGTTATAGCAATCAGCCCCAGCATTTT. Translated, it gives CASRYSNQPQHF.

In the case of this clone: The junction does not match germline at one end; this may be a read error. The V and J genes are TRBV7-7 and TRBJ2-5; the D gene could be TRBD1 or TRBD2 (6 bases each). The CDR3 length is 18 residues. Germline lookup yields CDR1 SSHAT and CDR2 FNYEAQ (reference sequence). CDR3 protein: CASSHRGPEGGQQETQYF. The CDR3 DNA follows: TGTGCTAGCAGCCACCGTGGGCCGGAGGGGGGACAACAAGAGACCCAGTACTTC.

The chain carries TRBV7-6 and TRBJ2-2; a possible D gene is TRBD2 (7 bases). CDR3 length equals 19 residues. Trimming left V 4 bases short and J 0 bases short, with 21 bases between. Per the germline V gene, CDR1 is SGHVS and CDR2 is FNYEAQ. CDR3 sequence (DNA): TGTGCCAGCAGCTCTCCGGGGGGCCGAGGCCCCGCGAACACCGGGGAGCTGTTTTTT. It encodes CASSSPGGRGPANTGELFF. The whole variable domain, filled in from reference TRBV7-6 and TRBJ2-2, reads GAGVSQSPRYKVTKRGQDVALRCDPISGHVSLYWYRQALGQGPEFLTYFNYEAQQDKSGLPNDRFSAERPEGSISTLTIQRTEQRDSAMYRCASSSPGGRGPANTGELFFGEGSRLTVL.

The chain carries TRBV5-4 and TRBJ1-2; D call uncertain. V was clipped by 1 base and J by 5 bases, with 9 bases between them. CDR1 and CDR2 (germline): SGHNT, YYREEE (reference sequence). The CDR3 is 13 residues long. The CDR3 coding sequence is TGTGCCAGCAGCTTGAAGGGCCAATATGGCTACACCTTC. Residues: CASSLKGQYGYTF.

This chain joins TRBV4-2 and TRBJ1-5; 7 bases map to TRBD1. J lost 2 bases, V lost 3 bases, and 4 bases had no gene match. Germline-derived CDR1 and CDR2 are LGHNA and YNFKEQ. The CDR3 is 15 residues long. The CDR3 DNA reads as TGTGCCAGCAGCCACCCCGACAGGGGCAATCAGCCCCAGCATTTT. Its translation is CASSHPDRGNQPQHF.